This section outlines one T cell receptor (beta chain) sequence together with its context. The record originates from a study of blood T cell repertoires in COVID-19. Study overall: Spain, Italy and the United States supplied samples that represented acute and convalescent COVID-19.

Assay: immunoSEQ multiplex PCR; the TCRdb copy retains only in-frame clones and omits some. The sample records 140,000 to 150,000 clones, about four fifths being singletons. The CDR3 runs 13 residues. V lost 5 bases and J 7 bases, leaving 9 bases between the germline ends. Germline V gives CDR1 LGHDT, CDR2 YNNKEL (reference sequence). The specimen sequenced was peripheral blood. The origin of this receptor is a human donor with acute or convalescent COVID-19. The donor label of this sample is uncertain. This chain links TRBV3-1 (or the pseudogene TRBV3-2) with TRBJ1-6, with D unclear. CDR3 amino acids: CASSEVRNSPLHF. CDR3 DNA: TGTGCCAGCAGCGAGGTGCGGAATTCACCCCTCCACTTT.